These T cell receptor beta chains were read from a single sample in a study of shared clonotypes between healthy human individuals. Assay: immunoSEQ multiplex PCR; the TCRdb copy retains only in-frame clones and omits some. Among more than 2,000,000 clones listed, approximately 93% were seen once. Sequenced input: naive CD4+ T cells from PBMCs. Receptors were obtained from a man younger than 35 in good health. Some clones in this sample may be carry-over from other donors' samples. Both conserved end residues are part of each CDR3. The D gene is left open where the match is weak. Not every row has a clone size; where given, it reads once, few, many or a size class.

CDR3aa: CASLSSGAYAREQYF
CDR3nt: TGTGCCAGCCTTTCAAGTGGGGCGTACGCACGCGAGCAGTACTTC
v_gene: TRBV28
j_gene: TRBJ2-7
abundance: -
d_gene: -

CDR3aa: CASSLVPASGRGDEQFF
CDR3nt: TGTGCCAGCAGCTTAGTACCGGCTAGCGGGAGAGGTGATGAGCAGTTCTTC
v_gene: TRBV11-2
j_gene: TRBJ2-1
abundance: -
d_gene: TRBD2

CDR3aa: CASSLRGGTQYF
CDR3nt: TGTGCCAGCAGCTTAAGAGGAGGTACGCAGTATTTT
v_gene: TRBV7-9
j_gene: TRBJ2-3
abundance: -
d_gene: -

CDR3aa: CASSGTGLALF
CDR3nt: TGTGCCAGCAGTGGGACGGGACTCGCGCTCTTT
v_gene: TRBV28
j_gene: TRBJ1-5
abundance: -
d_gene: -

CDR3aa: CASSRSLEQPQHF
CDR3nt: TGTGCCAGTAGTAGATCCTTGGAACAGCCCCAGCATTTT
v_gene: TRBV19
j_gene: TRBJ1-5
abundance: few
d_gene: -

CDR3aa: CASSASSGGADNEQFF
CDR3nt: TGTGCCAGCAGCGCATCTAGCGGTGGGGCGGACAATGAGCAGTTCTTC
v_gene: TRBV13
j_gene: TRBJ2-1
abundance: -
d_gene: TRBD2

CDR3aa: CASSLTGYYQPQHF
CDR3nt: TGTGCCAGCAGTTTAACAGGTTATTATCAGCCCCAGCATTTT
v_gene: TRBV28
j_gene: TRBJ1-5
abundance: -
d_gene: -

CDR3aa: CASSLGLQGWTGELFF
CDR3nt: TGCGCCAGCAGCTTAGGTTTACAGGGGTGGACCGGGGAGCTGTTTTTT
v_gene: TRBV5-1
j_gene: TRBJ2-2
abundance: -
d_gene: TRBD1

CDR3aa: CASSQASYSGNTIYF
CDR3nt: TGTGCCAGCAGCCAAGCTTCGTACTCTGGAAACACCATATATTTT
v_gene: TRBV4-2
j_gene: TRBJ1-3
abundance: -
d_gene: -

CDR3aa: CASSPGGTAQETQYF
CDR3nt: TGCGCCAGCAGCCCCGGTGGGACAGCCCAAGAGACCCAGTACTTC
v_gene: TRBV5-1
j_gene: TRBJ2-5
abundance: -
d_gene: TRBD1

CDR3aa: CATSRGTTDTQYF
CDR3nt: TGTGCCACCTCTCGAGGGACCACAGATACGCAGTATTTT
v_gene: TRBV5-4
j_gene: TRBJ2-3
abundance: -
d_gene: -

CDR3aa: CASSAWTSGGLTDTQYF
CDR3nt: TGTGCCAGCAGCGCCTGGACTAGCGGGGGCCTCACAGATACGCAGTATTTT
v_gene: TRBV11-2
j_gene: TRBJ2-3
abundance: -
d_gene: TRBD2

CDR3aa: CASSEGPPSGTRKTQYF
CDR3nt: TGTGCCAGCAGCGAAGGCCCGCCTAGCGGGACTAGAAAGACCCAGTACTTC
v_gene: TRBV6-1
j_gene: TRBJ2-5
abundance: -
d_gene: TRBD2

CDR3aa: CASRAEGDQPQHF
CDR3nt: TGTGCCAGCCGGGCCGAAGGCGATCAGCCCCAGCATTTT
v_gene: TRBV6-5
j_gene: TRBJ1-5
abundance: -
d_gene: -

CDR3aa: CASSLLTGWADRSYNEQFF
CDR3nt: TGTGCCAGCAGCTTGTTAACAGGGTGGGCGGATAGATCGTACAATGAGCAGTTCTTC
v_gene: TRBV5-8
j_gene: TRBJ2-1
abundance: -
d_gene: -

CDR3aa: CAWNAGGNTIYF
CDR3nt: TGTGCCTGGAATGCAGGGGGAAACACCATATATTTT
v_gene: TRBV30
j_gene: TRBJ1-3
abundance: -
d_gene: -

CDR3aa: CATSPRTGDSYEQYF
CDR3nt: TGTGCCACCAGCCCCCGGACAGGGGATTCCTACGAGCAGTACTTC
v_gene: TRBV15
j_gene: TRBJ2-7
abundance: -
d_gene: TRBD1

CDR3aa: CASSLNQPGELFF
CDR3nt: TGTGCCAGCAGTTTAAATCAGCCCGGGGAGCTGTTTTTT
v_gene: TRBV28
j_gene: TRBJ2-2
abundance: -
d_gene: -

CDR3aa: CASSYSTRDRSTGELFF
CDR3nt: TGTGCCAGCAGCTATTCAACTCGGGACAGGTCAACCGGGGAGCTGTTTTTT
v_gene: TRBV7-3
j_gene: TRBJ2-2
abundance: -
d_gene: TRBD1

CDR3aa: CASLGAGESEQYF
CDR3nt: TGTGCCAGCCTAGGGGCGGGAGAGAGCGAGCAGTACTTC
v_gene: TRBV25-1
j_gene: TRBJ2-7
abundance: -
d_gene: TRBD2

CDR3aa: CASSSTGPYEQYF
CDR3nt: TGCGCCAGCAGCTCGACTGGACCCTACGAGCAGTACTTC
v_gene: TRBV5-1
j_gene: TRBJ2-7
abundance: once
d_gene: -

CDR3aa: CASSLSDLREATDTQYF
CDR3nt: TGTGCCAGCAGTTTATCGGACTTGCGAGAGGCCACAGATACGCAGTATTTT
v_gene: TRBV27
j_gene: TRBJ2-3
abundance: -
d_gene: -

CDR3aa: CASSRDRGLTDTQYF
CDR3nt: TGTGCCAGCAGCCGAGACAGGGGACTCACAGATACGCAGTATTTT
v_gene: TRBV14
j_gene: TRBJ2-3
abundance: -
d_gene: TRBD1

CDR3aa: CASSPEGGNEQFF
CDR3nt: TGTGCCAGCAGTCCCGAGGGGGGGAATGAGCAGTTCTTC
v_gene: TRBV6-6
j_gene: TRBJ2-1
abundance: once
d_gene: -

CDR3aa: CASSPGLAAYNEQFF
CDR3nt: TGTGCCAGCAGTCCAGGACTAGCGGCCTACAATGAGCAGTTCTTC
v_gene: TRBV11-3
j_gene: TRBJ2-1
abundance: -
d_gene: TRBD2

CDR3aa: CASRWTLNNEQFF
CDR3nt: TGTGCCAGCAGGTGGACCTTGAACAATGAGCAGTTCTTC
v_gene: TRBV6-5
j_gene: TRBJ2-1
abundance: -
d_gene: -

CDR3aa: CASSPAAGARQETQYF
CDR3nt: TGCGCCAGCTCCCCCGCGGCAGGGGCACGGCAAGAGACCCAGTACTTC
v_gene: TRBV5-1
j_gene: TRBJ2-5
abundance: -
d_gene: -

CDR3aa: CASLLGGTDTQYF
CDR3nt: TGTGCCAGCCTGCTGGGGGGGACAGATACGCAGTATTTT
v_gene: TRBV27
j_gene: TRBJ2-3
abundance: -
d_gene: TRBD2

CDR3aa: CSVAGTGHYEQYF
CDR3nt: TGCAGCGTTGCCGGGACAGGGCACTACGAGCAGTACTTC
v_gene: TRBV29-1
j_gene: TRBJ2-7
abundance: -
d_gene: TRBD1

CDR3aa: CASSLKPLASGSYNEQFF
CDR3nt: TGTGCCAGCAGCTTAAAACCCCTCGCTAGCGGCTCCTACAATGAGCAGTTCTTC
v_gene: TRBV7-3
j_gene: TRBJ2-1
abundance: once
d_gene: TRBD2

CDR3aa: CASSLGLGVTDTQYF
CDR3nt: TGTGCCAGCAGCTTAGGCTTGGGTGTCACAGATACGCAGTATTTT
v_gene: TRBV11-1
j_gene: TRBJ2-3
abundance: -
d_gene: -

CDR3aa: CASSKDPLRDRGRLQPQHF
CDR3nt: TGTGCCAGCAGCAAAGACCCTTTGAGGGACAGGGGTAGGTTGCAGCCCCAGCATTTT
v_gene: TRBV21-1
j_gene: TRBJ1-5
abundance: -
d_gene: -

CDR3aa: CASSRTGTGFGYTF
CDR3nt: TGTGCCAGCAGTCGGACCGGGACAGGGTTTGGCTACACCTTC
v_gene: TRBV6-5
j_gene: TRBJ1-2
abundance: -
d_gene: TRBD1

CDR3aa: CASSGLGAKPSQNEQFF
CDR3nt: TGTGCCAGCAGTGGTCTGGGGGCCAAACCATCGCAGAATGAGCAGTTCTTC
v_gene: TRBV25-1
j_gene: TRBJ2-1
abundance: -
d_gene: -

CDR3aa: CASRQEFGQPQHF
CDR3nt: TGTGCCAGCAGGCAGGAATTCGGACAGCCCCAGCATTTT
v_gene: TRBV2
j_gene: TRBJ1-5
abundance: -
d_gene: -

CDR3aa: CASSQGIRNEQFF
CDR3nt: TGCGCCAGCAGCCAAGGAATTCGGAATGAGCAGTTCTTC
v_gene: TRBV4-1
j_gene: TRBJ2-1
abundance: -
d_gene: -

CDR3aa: CASSPTGQVNYGYTF
CDR3nt: TGTGCCAGCTCACCTACGGGACAGGTTAACTATGGCTACACCTTC
v_gene: TRBV18
j_gene: TRBJ1-2
abundance: -
d_gene: TRBD1

CDR3aa: CATHQSGGDGYTF
CDR3nt: TGTGCCACTCACCAAAGTGGTGGCGATGGCTACACCTTC
v_gene: TRBV2
j_gene: TRBJ1-2
abundance: -
d_gene: -

CDR3aa: CASSLTGQGRTEAFF
CDR3nt: TGTGCCAGCAGCTTAACGGGACAGGGCAGAACTGAAGCTTTCTTT
v_gene: TRBV9
j_gene: TRBJ1-1
abundance: -
d_gene: TRBD1

CDR3aa: CASSLGWGRGNQPQHF
CDR3nt: TGTGCCAGCAGCTTAGGTTGGGGACGGGGGAATCAGCCCCAGCATTTT
v_gene: TRBV7-2
j_gene: TRBJ1-5
abundance: -
d_gene: -

CDR3aa: CASTPPGTNTEAFF
CDR3nt: TGTGCCAGCACACCCCCCGGGACGAACACTGAAGCTTTCTTT
v_gene: TRBV6-6
j_gene: TRBJ1-1
abundance: -
d_gene: -

CDR3aa: CASSLPYRRAPNTEAFF
CDR3nt: TGTGCCAGCAGCTTACCTTACCGCAGGGCCCCGAACACTGAAGCTTTCTTT
v_gene: TRBV7-9
j_gene: TRBJ1-1
abundance: -
d_gene: -

CDR3aa: CASSRAGGTGEAFF
CDR3nt: TGTGCCAGCAGCCGCGCCGGGGGCACCGGTGAAGCTTTCTTT
v_gene: TRBV5-4
j_gene: TRBJ1-1
abundance: -
d_gene: -

CDR3aa: CAWSAHGNYGYTF
CDR3nt: TGTGCCTGGAGTGCTCACGGGAACTATGGCTACACCTTC
v_gene: TRBV30
j_gene: TRBJ1-2
abundance: -
d_gene: -

CDR3aa: CASSVGGSVQYYEQYF
CDR3nt: TGTGCCAGTAGTGTTGGGGGGAGCGTACAATACTACGAGCAGTACTTC
v_gene: TRBV19
j_gene: TRBJ2-7
abundance: -
d_gene: -

CDR3aa: CASSDPLKQTVYEQYF
CDR3nt: TGCGCCAGCAGTGACCCCCTCAAACAGACAGTCTACGAGCAGTACTTC
v_gene: TRBV10-2
j_gene: TRBJ2-7
abundance: -
d_gene: -

CDR3aa: CASSIQGRVNYGYTF
CDR3nt: TGTGCCAGCAGTATACAGGGGCGAGTTAACTATGGCTACACCTTC
v_gene: TRBV27
j_gene: TRBJ1-2
abundance: once
d_gene: TRBD1

CDR3aa: CASSVEGSNQPQHF
CDR3nt: TGTGCCAGCAGCGTAGAAGGTAGCAATCAGCCCCAGCATTTT
v_gene: TRBV9
j_gene: TRBJ1-5
abundance: -
d_gene: -

CDR3aa: CASSQQRGGKPSGNTIYF
CDR3nt: TGTGCCAGCAGCCAGCAGAGGGGGGGGAAACCCTCTGGAAACACCATATATTTT
v_gene: TRBV4-2
j_gene: TRBJ1-3
abundance: -
d_gene: -

CDR3aa: CASAQAGREGKLFF
CDR3nt: TGTGCCAGCGCTCAGGCGGGGCGCGAGGGAAAACTGTTTTTT
v_gene: TRBV14
j_gene: TRBJ1-4
abundance: -
d_gene: -

CDR3aa: CASSWGLGGDTQYF
CDR3nt: TGTGCCAGCAGTTGGGGACTAGGGGGCGATACGCAGTATTTT
v_gene: TRBV27
j_gene: TRBJ2-3
abundance: -
d_gene: -

CDR3aa: CASSYGPKEFF
CDR3nt: TGTGCCAGCAGTTACGGGCCCAAGGAGTTCTTC
v_gene: TRBV6-5
j_gene: TRBJ2-1
abundance: -
d_gene: -

CDR3aa: CASSILGYNEQFF
CDR3nt: TGTGCCAGTAGTATCCTAGGATACAATGAGCAGTTCTTC
v_gene: TRBV19
j_gene: TRBJ2-1
abundance: -
d_gene: -